What follows describes a single TCR beta chain. Its matching antigen is unknown. This entry is derived from a study of human T cells and chemical hapten exposure. Described time point: patch test 3, about 24 weeks after DPC sensitization. Treatment defined: therapeutic diphenylcyclopropenone sensitization with weekly scalp DPC. Alopecia patients deemed DPC-suitable, aged 18 to 70, excluding pregnancy. This CDR3 spans 14 amino acids. Germline values: CDR1 SGDLS, CDR2 YYNGEE. V was trimmed by 2 bases and J by 7 bases, leaving 13 bases between them. Each cDNA molecule in the library carried unique molecular identifiers. TCRdb recomputed calls from the RACE reads with MiXCR, one row per CDR3 protein. The sample includes 150,000 to 200,000 distinct CDR3 sequences, roughly 26% of them seen just once. Study-level findings and limits: Among TCRs, those above 1 in 1000 frequency were unaffected by DPC sensitization.

The source of this sequence is a young woman with alopecia areata. Some clones in this sample may be carry-over from other donors' samples. V is TRBV9 and J is TRBJ2-1, with D possibly TRBD1 on 6 matching bases. Sequences were derived from whole blood, sampled in connection with sensitization to the hapten diphenylcyclopropenone (DPC). The CDR3 spells CASSVDFRGNEQFF. The CDR3 DNA reads TGTGCCAGCAGCGTCGATTTCAGGGGTAATGAGCAGTTCTTC.